A single sample gave rise to the 13 T cell receptor beta chains below, sequenced in a study of blood T cell repertoires in COVID-19. The protocol was immunoSEQ multiplex PCR, while the TCRdb copy is restricted to in-frame clones and leaves out a portion. This table has about 180,000 clones, approximately 88% appearing once. Specimen: peripheral blood. The receptor source for this set is a woman aged 25 to 45 with acute or convalescent COVID-19.

V is TRBV28 and J is TRBJ1-1; D gene ambiguous. Germline V CDR1 and CDR2: MDHEN, SYDVKM. The CDR3 totals 18 residues. Between the trimmed V and J ends, which lost 6 bases and 0 bases, there was a span of 23 bases. The CDR3 region is CASRPNEGKKVMNTEAFF. CDR3 bases: TGTGCCAGCAGACCGAACGAGGGAAAGAAGGTCATGAACACTGAAGCTTTCTTT.

This clone was observed a few times. The rearrangement joins TRBV4-1 to TRBJ2-1, with D possibly being TRBD1 (5 bases). The germline V and J ends were trimmed by 1 base and 1 base, with 8 bases remaining between them. CDR3 size: 15 residues. Per the germline V gene, CDR1 is MGHRA and CDR2 is YSYEKL. The DNA of the CDR3 is TGCGCCAGCAGCCAAGTTGGGGCTTCCTACAATGAGCAGTTCTTC. Translation gives CASSQVGASYNEQFF.

V gene TRBV2 combines with J gene TRBJ2-3; no clear D. This CDR3 has 13 residues. Trimming took off 4 bases at V and 3 bases at J, with 8 bases between the two ends. Germline CDR1 reads SNHLY; CDR2 reads FYNNEI. The CDR3 region has the DNA TGTGCCAGCAGTGCCGAACAGACAGATACGCAGTATTTT. Its protein product is CASSAEQTDTQYF.

The chain has TRBV3-1 (or the pseudogene TRBV3-2) and TRBJ2-1; D remains unclear. V dropped 4 bases and J dropped 0 bases, with 10 bases sitting between them. Germline CDR1 reads LGHDT; CDR2 reads YNNKEL (reference sequence). CDR3 size: 15 residues. CDR3 DNA: TGTGCCAGCAGCCTCCTCGTGAGCTCCTACAATGAGCAGTTCTTC. The encoded protein is CASSLLVSSYNEQFF.

This clone came up once. The chain couples TRBV5-1 to TRBJ1-1; D is possibly TRBD1 (6 bases). In germline, CDR1 is SGHRS, CDR2 YFSETQ. V shed 0 bases and J shed 7 bases, with 10 bases lying between them. The CDR3 is 13 residues long. CDR3 sequence: CASSLGTENEAFF. The CDR3 nucleotides are TGCGCCAGCAGCTTGGGGACAGAAAATGAAGCTTTCTTT.

This clone was recorded a few times. In DNA, the CDR3 is TGTGCCAGCAGTTCTCTTCTCGGAGACTACGAGCAGTACTTC. Translation: CASSSLLGDYEQYF. The chain employs TRBV27 and TRBJ2-7; D gene ambiguous. CDR1 MNHEY and CDR2 SMNVEV come from the germline V gene (reference sequence). The CDR3 is 14 amino acids. V lost 4 bases, J lost 3 bases, and 13 bases lay in between.

The rearrangement uses TRBV5-1 and TRBJ1-2, with TRBD1 identical over 12 bases. Germline lookup yields CDR1 SGHRS and CDR2 YFSETQ. The J segment lost 7 bases and the V segment lost 4 bases, leaving 5 bases of the junction unmatched. The CDR3 consists of 14 residues. The CDR3 bases are TGCGCCAGCAGCCCAGGGACAGGGGGCACTGGCTACACCTTC. Its translation is CASSPGTGGTGYTF.

This chain connects TRBV30 to TRBJ2-1, with D maybe TRBD2 (6 bases). Trimming left V 5 bases short and J 4 bases short, with 21 bases between. The CDR3 consists of 16 residues. Per the germline V gene, CDR1 is GTSNPN and CDR2 is SVGIG (reference sequence). CDR3 sequence reads: CAWGYSLGGGYNEQFF. CDR3 nucleotide sequence: TGTGCCTGGGGATACTCGCTGGGAGGTGGGTACAATGAGCAGTTCTTC.

The chain links TRBV25-1 to TRBJ2-1; TRBD2 matches at 7 bases. The CDR3 extends over 16 amino acids. Trimming took 6 bases from V and 7 from J; bases not matched to a gene: 15. Germline V CDR1 and CDR2: MGHDK, SYGVNS. CDR3 bases: TGTGCCAGCAGCAACTTGCGACTAGCCGAGGGGAATGAGCAGTTCTTC. This encodes CASSNLRLAEGNEQFF.

The chain links TRBV5-5 to TRBJ1-3; D not resolved. Germline values: CDR1 SGHKS, CDR2 YYEKEE (reference sequence). With 4 bases removed from V and 0 bases from J, the gap between germline ends came to 11 bases. This CDR3 has 15 amino acids. CDR3 in DNA: TGTGCCAGCAGCCATGACTGGAGCTCTGGAAACACCATATATTTT. As protein: CASSHDWSSGNTIYF.

The genes are TRBV3-1 (or the pseudogene TRBV3-2) and TRBJ2-5, with 11 bases matching TRBD2. The J segment lost 5 bases and the V segment lost 7 bases, leaving 6 bases of the junction unmatched. CDR3 length: 14 residues. Germline lookup yields CDR1 LGHDT and CDR2 YNNKEL (reference sequence). CDR3 protein: CASNVAGGVETQYF. The CDR3 DNA follows: TGTGCCAGCAATGTAGCGGGAGGGGTGGAGACCCAGTACTTC.

For the CDR3, the DNA is TGTGCCGCCAGACAGCTAATGAACACTGAAGCTTTCTTT. Protein: CAARQLMNTEAFF. The rearrangement links TRBV2 to TRBJ1-1; D possibly corresponds to TRBD1 (5 bases). V was cut by 11 bases and J by 0 bases, with 13 bases left in between. Germline loops: CDR1 SNHLY, CDR2 FYNNEI. CDR3 length equals 13 residues.

The rearrangement links TRBV10-3 to TRBJ2-7, with 10 bases that match TRBD1. Losses at the gene ends were 0 bases for V and 5 bases for J; bases not matched to a gene: 4. This CDR3 has 15 residues. Germline-derived CDR1 and CDR2 are ENHRY and SYGVKD. CDR3 region: CAISESADRGNEQYF. CDR3 bases: TGTGCCATCAGTGAGTCAGCGGACAGGGGGAACGAGCAGTACTTC.